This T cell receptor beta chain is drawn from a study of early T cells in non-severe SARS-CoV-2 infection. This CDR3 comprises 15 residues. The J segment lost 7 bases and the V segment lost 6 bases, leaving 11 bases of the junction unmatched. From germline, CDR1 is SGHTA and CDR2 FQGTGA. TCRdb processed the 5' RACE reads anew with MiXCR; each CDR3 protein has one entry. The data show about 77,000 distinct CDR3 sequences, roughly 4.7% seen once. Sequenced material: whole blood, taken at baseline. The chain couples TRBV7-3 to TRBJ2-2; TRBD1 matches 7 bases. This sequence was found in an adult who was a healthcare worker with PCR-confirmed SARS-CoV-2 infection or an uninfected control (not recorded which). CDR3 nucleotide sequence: TGTGCCAGCAGTCCTCCGGGACAGAGGGGCGGGGAGCTGTTTTTT. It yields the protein CASSPPGQRGGELFF. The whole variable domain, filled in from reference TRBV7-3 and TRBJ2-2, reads GAGVSQTPSNKVTEKGKYVELRCDPISGHTALYWYRQSLGQGPEFLIYFQGTGAADDSGLPNDRFFAVRPEGSVSTLKIQRTERGDSAVYLCASSPPGQRGGELFFGEGSRLTVL.